A single sample is the source of the 30 T cell receptor beta chains below, sequenced in a study of blood T cell repertoires in COVID-19. Libraries were prepared by immunoSEQ multiplex PCR; TCRdb keeps only in-frame clonotypes and omits some of them. Of about 190,000 clones in the sample, roughly 81% were seen once. The sample comprised peripheral blood. All receptors come from a woman between 70 and 85 years old with active or convalescent COVID-19.

CDR3 nucleotides: TGTGCCAGCAGCTTACAGGGAGGGATAATAAATGAGCAGTTCTTC. Translating it yields CASSLQGGIINEQFF. The chain is built from TRBV11-1 and TRBJ2-1; TRBD2 aligns across 7 bases. This CDR3 contains 15 residues. V was pared by 2 bases and J by 7 bases, with 8 bases of the junction left unmatched. Germline loops: CDR1 SGHAT, CDR2 FQDESV (reference sequence).

This chain links TRBV24-1 with TRBJ2-1, with unresolved D. Germline V gene lookup returns CDR1 KGHDR and CDR2 SFDVKD. The V and J ends lost 4 bases and 4 bases respectively, with 19 bases between them. The CDR3 runs 17 residues. Written as DNA, the CDR3 is TGTGCCACCAGTGACCCCTCTCACCCTCGGAGTTACAATGAGCAGTTCTTC. Translating gives CATSDPSHPRSYNEQFF.

The rearrangement links TRBV19 to TRBJ2-7, with 10 bases aligning to TRBD1. The junction had 9 bases not matched to a gene; V was cut back by 4 bases and J by 6 bases. Germline assignment: CDR1 LNHDA and CDR2 SQIVND (reference sequence). The CDR3 has 15 residues. This CDR3 reads CASSRDDRGLFEQYF. The DNA of the CDR3 is TGTGCCAGTAGTAGGGATGACAGGGGGCTTTTCGAGCAGTACTTC.

V and J are TRBV5-4 and TRBJ2-5; 7 nucleotides match TRBD2. The CDR3 has 13 residues. CDR1 is SGHNT, CDR2 YYREEE, per germline (reference sequence). V dropped 0 bases and J dropped 5; count of bases not matched to a gene: 1. The CDR3 region is CASSLGGGETQYF. The CDR3 DNA is TGTGCCAGCAGCTTGGGGGGAGGGGAGACCCAGTACTTC. Full variable domain (outside the CDR3, taken from reference TRBV5-4 and TRBJ2-5): ETGVTQSPTHLIKTRGQQVTLRCSSQSGHNTVSWYQQALGQGPQFIFQYYREEENGRGNFPPRFSGLQFPNYSSELNVNALELDDSALYLCASSLGGGETQYFGPGTRLLVL.

The DNA of the CDR3 is TGTGCCAGCTCACTCCGGCCGAGCGGGAGCTCCTACAATGAGCAGTTCTTC. Its translation is CASSLRPSGSSYNEQFF. The J gene is TRBJ2-1, the V gene TRBV18; the match to TRBD2 covers 8 bases. The germline V gene has CDR1 KGHSH and CDR2 LQKENI. The CDR3 sequence is 17 residues long. J lost 0 bases, V lost 4 bases, and 8 bases had no gene match.

This chain joins TRBV5-6 and TRBJ2-5; TRBD2 is a possible D gene (6 bases). With 4 bases removed from V and 4 bases from J, the gap between germline ends came to 17 bases. The CDR3 has 15 amino acids. The germline V gene encodes CDR1 SGHDT and CDR2 YYEEEE. The CDR3 region is CASSPYGRQGETQYF. CDR3 nucleotide sequence: TGTGCCAGCAGCCCCTATGGGAGGCAGGGAGAGACCCAGTACTTC.

The rearrangement joins TRBV28 to TRBJ1-1, with D maybe TRBD1 (6 bases). CDR1 is MDHEN, CDR2 SYDVKM, per germline. The CDR3 consists of 13 residues. Trimming cost V 9 bases and J 5 bases, with 16 bases left between them. The CDR3 reads CASRTGSRTEAFF. CDR3 DNA sequence: TGTGCCAGTCGCACAGGGTCTCGTACTGAAGCTTTCTTT.

The J gene is TRBJ2-2, the V gene TRBV7-3; 7 positions match TRBD2. Germline CDR1 and CDR2: SGHTA and FQGTGA. Trimming at V came to 0 bases and at J to 2 bases, leaving 6 bases not matched to a gene. CDR3 length: 17 amino acids. CDR3 nucleotide sequence: TGTGCCAGCAGCTTAACCCATCTAGCGGTAAACACCGGGGAGCTGTTTTTT. Amino acids: CASSLTHLAVNTGELFF.

The chain links TRBV28 to TRBJ2-1, with 9 bases lining up with TRBD2. This CDR3 has 15 residues. Germline CDR1 is MDHEN and CDR2 is SYDVKM. Germline trimming cut 6 bases from V and 5 bases from J; bases unmatched to any gene: 8. The CDR3: CASSSSGRTDNEQFF. CDR3 coding DNA: TGTGCCAGCAGCTCAAGCGGGAGGACTGACAATGAGCAGTTCTTC.

This clone was detected a few times. The CDR3 protein is CASTKPGGYNEQFF. CDR3 coding DNA: TGTGCCAGCACCAAACCCGGCGGGTACAATGAGCAGTTCTTC. This chain connects TRBV7-9 to TRBJ2-1; maybe TRBD2 (5 bases). The CDR3 runs 14 residues. The V gene lost 7 bases and the J gene lost 4 bases, with 14 bases spanning the gap. Germline V gives CDR1 SEHNR, CDR2 FQNEAQ (reference sequence).

This sequence joins TRBV5-1 and TRBJ1-1; D remains ambiguous. Germline V gene sequence: CDR1 SGHRS, CDR2 YFSETQ. V gave up 3 bases and J gave up 1 base, with 10 bases separating them. This CDR3 region has 14 residues. In DNA, the CDR3 is TGCGCCAGCAGCTCCTCGCCAGGGAACACTGAAGCTTTCTTT. Amino acid sequence: CASSSSPGNTEAFF.

The chain is built from TRBV19 and TRBJ1-1, with a tentative D call TRBD1 (6 bases). Deletions cut 9 bases from V and 5 bases from J, with 16 bases between. Germline assignment: CDR1 LNHDA and CDR2 SQIVND (reference sequence). The CDR3 is made up of 13 amino acids. This CDR3 reads CASHKGVGTEAFF. The CDR3, as DNA: TGTGCCAGCCACAAGGGGGTCGGGACTGAAGCTTTCTTT.

Only one count was recorded for this clone. The chain combines TRBV2 with TRBJ2-7; 9 bases map to TRBD2. CDR1 is SNHLY, CDR2 FYNNEI, per germline. Germline trimming cut 7 bases from V and 2 bases from J; bases unmatched to any gene: 3. This CDR3 comprises 13 residues. For the CDR3, the DNA is TGTGCCAGCAAATCTAGCGGGACCTACGAGCAGTACTTC. It is translated as CASKSSGTYEQYF.

This clone was seen just once. V gene TRBV6-5 combines with J gene TRBJ2-2; D is uncertain. This CDR3 comprises 12 residues. The germline V and J ends were trimmed by 6 bases and 3 bases, with 5 bases remaining between them. Germline V gives CDR1 MNHEY, CDR2 SVGAGI. CDR3 sequence (DNA): TGTGCCAGCAGAAGAGACACCGGGGAGCTGTTTTTT. Its translation: CASRRDTGELFF.

The chain couples TRBV29-1 to TRBJ2-4; TRBD1 is a possible D gene (6 bases). Germline CDR1 reads SQVTM; CDR2 reads ANQGSEA. The CDR3 runs to 13 residues. The ends were cut back, 6 bases at V and 0 bases at J, with 9 bases in the middle. CDR3 sequence: CSVGTSAKNIQYF. The CDR3 bases are TGCAGCGTGGGGACATCAGCCAAAAACATTCAGTACTTC.

This clone has only a few counts. The V gene is TRBV3-1 (or the pseudogene TRBV3-2), the J gene TRBJ2-1, with 13 bases matching TRBD2. V shed 4 bases and J 7 bases; nucleotides not matched to a gene: 1. Germline V gene sequence: CDR1 LGHDT, CDR2 YNNKEL (reference sequence). The CDR3 spans 14 residues. CDR3 DNA sequence: TGTGCCAGCAGCCCGGGACTAGCGGGGAATGAGCAGTTCTTC. It is translated as CASSPGLAGNEQFF.

This clone has only one observation. V is TRBV10-1 and J is TRBJ1-2; no clear D. Germline CDR1 WNHNN, CDR2 SYGVQD (reference sequence). Trimming cost V 5 bases and J 8 bases, with 6 bases left between them. The CDR3 sequence is 10 residues long. CDR3 protein: CASSLHGYTF. The CDR3 region has the DNA TGCGCCAGCAGTTTACACGGCTACACCTTC.

This chain joins TRBV2 and TRBJ2-2; the match to TRBD1 covers 7 bases. Germline V CDR1 and CDR2: SNHLY, FYNNEI. V lost 3 bases to trimming and J lost 7 bases; unmatched junction nucleotides: 5. The CDR3 has 14 residues. The chain's CDR3 is CASSEGRGIGELFF. CDR3 DNA: TGTGCCAGCAGTGAGGGCAGGGGGATCGGGGAGCTGTTTTTT.

The J gene is TRBJ2-6, the V gene TRBV27, with unresolved D. This CDR3 has 16 amino acids. Germline CDR1 and CDR2: MNHEY and SMNVEV (reference sequence). V gave up 4 bases and J gave up 0 bases, with 10 bases separating them. CDR3 DNA sequence: TGTGCCAGCAGTTCGCCACCGAGCTCTGGGGCCAACGTCCTGACTTTC. It yields the protein CASSSPPSSGANVLTF.

The V and J genes are TRBV5-4 and TRBJ1-1, with a possible D match to TRBD1 (6 bases). V dropped 5 bases and J dropped 1 base, with 12 bases sitting between them. The germline gives CDR1 SGHNT, CDR2 YYREEE (reference sequence). The length of the CDR3 is 14 residues. The CDR3 here is CASRLTGQNTEAFF. DNA for the CDR3: TGTGCCAGCAGACTGACAGGTCAGAACACTGAAGCTTTCTTT.

The chain is built from TRBV9 and TRBJ2-1, with D possibly matching TRBD1 (6 bases). CDR1 is SGDLS and CDR2 is YYNGEE in the germline V gene. This CDR3 has 14 residues. The ends were cut back, 4 bases at V and 4 bases at J, with 12 bases in the middle. The CDR3 nucleotides are TGTGCCAGCAGCCCCCGGACAGTTTACAATGAGCAGTTCTTC. Protein product: CASSPRTVYNEQFF.

The chain carries TRBV5-5 and TRBJ1-2; 7 bases are shared with TRBD1. Germline assignment: CDR1 SGHKS and CDR2 YYEKEE (reference sequence). The CDR3 totals 14 residues. The junction had 4 bases not matched to a gene; V was cut back by 0 bases and J by 5 bases. CDR3 coding DNA: TGTGCCAGCAGCTTGGGACAGGGAGATTATGGCTACACCTTC. This translates into CASSLGQGDYGYTF.

This clone has only one observation. The V gene is TRBV7-9, the J gene TRBJ2-3, with TRBD2 identical over 8 bases. Germline values: CDR1 SEHNR, CDR2 FQNEAQ (reference sequence). The CDR3 is 16 residues long. Unmatched junction bases numbered 9, after V lost 5 bases and J lost 2 bases. In nucleotides, the CDR3 is TGTGCCAGCAGCGCACCGGGACTAGGCTCCACAGATACGCAGTATTTT. Residues: CASSAPGLGSTDTQYF.

The chain carries TRBV6-5 and TRBJ1-5; no definite D call. Germline assignment: CDR1 MNHEY and CDR2 SVGAGI. V was trimmed by 5 bases and J by 9 bases, leaving 20 bases between them. The CDR3 runs to 15 residues. The CDR3 DNA reads TGTGCCAGCAGTCGTTGGACTTCCCCTCTTGGGCCCCAGCATTTT. Residues: CASSRWTSPLGPQHF.

The V and J genes are TRBV11-2 and TRBJ2-7, with 11 bases aligning to TRBD2. V dropped 5 bases and J dropped 2; count of bases not matched to a gene: 8. This CDR3 region has 16 residues. Germline values: CDR1 SGHAT, CDR2 FQNNGV. The CDR3: CASSAWTSGWAYEQYF. The CDR3 region has the DNA TGTGCCAGCAGCGCCTGGACTAGCGGGTGGGCCTACGAGCAGTACTTC. Variable domain in full (rest from reference TRBV11-2 and TRBJ2-7): EAGVAQSPRYKIIEKRQSVAFWCNPISGHATLYWYQQILGQGPKLLIQFQNNGVVDDSQLPKDRFSAERLKGVDSTLKIQPAKLEDSAVYLCASSAWTSGWAYEQYFGPGTRLTVT.

The table lists this clone with a count of one. The chain joins TRBV19 to TRBJ2-1, with TRBD2 matching over 13 bases. The CDR3 has 17 amino acids. CDR1 is LNHDA, CDR2 SQIVND, per germline (reference sequence). Losses at the gene ends were 4 bases for V and 8 bases for J; bases not matched to a gene: 11. CDR3 amino acids: CASSKEGLAGRLDEQFF. In nucleotides, the CDR3 is TGTGCCAGTAGTAAGGAGGGACTAGCGGGAAGGTTGGATGAGCAGTTCTTC.

This clone was found once. A read error may produce the germline difference seen at one junction end. This chain uses TRBV28 with TRBJ1-2, with D maybe TRBD1 (6 bases). Germline V gene lookup returns CDR1 MDHEN and CDR2 SYDVKM. The CDR3 is 14 amino acids. The CDR3 region is CASSSRGRDYGYTF. In nucleotides, the CDR3 is TGTGCCAGCAGTTCCCGGGGGCGGGACTATGGCTACACTTTC.

This clone was recorded only once. The chain links TRBV11-2 to TRBJ1-3; D is unresolved. CDR1 SGHAT and CDR2 FQNNGV come from the germline V gene. Trimming left V 3 bases short and J 2 bases short, with 14 bases between. The CDR3 contains 16 residues. The CDR3 DNA is TGTGCCAGCAGCTTTATAGGTTTGGGAGCTGGAAACACCATATATTTT. Translating it yields CASSFIGLGAGNTIYF.

The chain employs TRBV5-3 and TRBJ1-5; D is possibly TRBD1 (6 bases). TRBV5-3 qualifies as an ORF whose function is uncertain. The CDR3 runs 15 residues. Trimming removed 4 bases at V and 5 bases at J, with 16 bases between. The CDR3 DNA reads as TGTGCCAGAAGCCCCCTCGATTCAGGGGATCAGCCCCAGCATTTT. This sequence encodes CARSPLDSGDQPQHF.

A note on this clone: One junction end disagrees with the germline gene, perhaps due to a read error. The V and J genes are TRBV5-1 and TRBJ1-1, with D unresolved. The germline V gene has CDR1 SGHRS and CDR2 YFSETQ. CDR3 length equals 11 residues. DNA of the CDR3: TGCACCAGCAGCTTGGGCGCTGAAGCTTTCTTT. Residues: CTSSLGAEAFF.